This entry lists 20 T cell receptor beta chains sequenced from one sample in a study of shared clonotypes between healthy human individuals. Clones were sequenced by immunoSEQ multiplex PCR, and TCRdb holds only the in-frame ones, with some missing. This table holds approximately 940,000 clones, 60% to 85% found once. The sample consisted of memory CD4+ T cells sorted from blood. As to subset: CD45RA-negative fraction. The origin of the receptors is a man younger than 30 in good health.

The DNA of the CDR3 is TGTGCCAGCAGCTTAGGTGGGCAAAGCAATCAGCCCCAGCATTTT. Translation: CASSLGGQSNQPQHF. The genes are TRBV7-2 and TRBJ1-5; D gene ambiguous. Germline V gene sequence: CDR1 SGHTA, CDR2 FQGNSA. This CDR3 region has 15 residues. V gave up 1 base and J gave up 1 base, with 8 bases separating them.

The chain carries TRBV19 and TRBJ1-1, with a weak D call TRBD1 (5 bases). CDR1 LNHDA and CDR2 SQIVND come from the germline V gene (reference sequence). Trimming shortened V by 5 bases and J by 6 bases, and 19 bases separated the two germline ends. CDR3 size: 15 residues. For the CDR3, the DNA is TGTGCCAGTAGTCCTTCAGGGACCGGGTTCGCTGAAGCTTTCTTT. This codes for CASSPSGTGFAEAFF.

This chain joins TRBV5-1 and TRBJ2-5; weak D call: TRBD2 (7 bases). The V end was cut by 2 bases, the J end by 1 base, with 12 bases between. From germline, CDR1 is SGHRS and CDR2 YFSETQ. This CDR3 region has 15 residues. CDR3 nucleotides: TGCGCCAGCAGCTTTGGTGCGGGGGCCCAAGAGACCCAGTACTTC. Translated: CASSFGAGAQETQYF.

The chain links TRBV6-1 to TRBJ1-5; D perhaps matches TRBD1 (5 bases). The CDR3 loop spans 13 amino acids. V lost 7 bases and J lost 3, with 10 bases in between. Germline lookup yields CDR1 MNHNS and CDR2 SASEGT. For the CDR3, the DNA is TGTGCCAGCAAAGGGACCACCAATCAGCCCCAGCATTTT. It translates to CASKGTTNQPQHF.

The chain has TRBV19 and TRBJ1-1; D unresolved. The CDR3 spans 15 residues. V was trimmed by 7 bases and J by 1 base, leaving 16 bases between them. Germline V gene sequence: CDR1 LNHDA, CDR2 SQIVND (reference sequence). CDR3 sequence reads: CASTMREAGNTEAFF. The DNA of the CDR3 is TGTGCCAGTACAATGAGAGAAGCTGGGAACACTGAAGCTTTCTTT.

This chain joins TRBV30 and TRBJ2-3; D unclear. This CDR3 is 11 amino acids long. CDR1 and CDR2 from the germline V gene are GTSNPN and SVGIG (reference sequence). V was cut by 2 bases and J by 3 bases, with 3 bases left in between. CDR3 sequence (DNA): TGTGCCTGGAGTAGGACAGATACGCAGTATTTT. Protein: CAWSRTDTQYF.

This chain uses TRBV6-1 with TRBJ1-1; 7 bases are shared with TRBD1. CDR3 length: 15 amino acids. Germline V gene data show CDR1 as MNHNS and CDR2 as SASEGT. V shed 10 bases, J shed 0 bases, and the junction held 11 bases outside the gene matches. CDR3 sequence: CAIHRGDSLNTEAFF. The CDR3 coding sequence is TGTGCCATCCACAGGGGAGACTCCCTGAACACTGAAGCTTTCTTT.

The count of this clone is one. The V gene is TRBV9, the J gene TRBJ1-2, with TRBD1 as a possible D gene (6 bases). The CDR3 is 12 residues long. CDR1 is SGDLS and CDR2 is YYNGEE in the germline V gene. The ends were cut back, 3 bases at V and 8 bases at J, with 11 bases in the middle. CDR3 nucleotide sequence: TGTGCCAGCAGCGCAGGGGTAAAGGGCTACACCTTC. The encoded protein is CASSAGVKGYTF. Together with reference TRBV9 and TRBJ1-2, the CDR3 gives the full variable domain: DSGVTQTPKHLITATGQRVTLRCSPRSGDLSVYWYQQSLDQGLQFLIQYYNGEERAKGNILERFSAQQFPDLHSELNLSSLELGDSALYFCASSAGVKGYTFGSGTRLTVV.

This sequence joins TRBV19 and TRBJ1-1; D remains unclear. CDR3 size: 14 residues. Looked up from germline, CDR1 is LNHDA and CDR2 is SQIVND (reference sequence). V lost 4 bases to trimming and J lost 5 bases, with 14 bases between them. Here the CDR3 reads CASSREGGGTEAFF. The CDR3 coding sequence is TGTGCCAGTAGTAGGGAGGGAGGAGGGACTGAAGCTTTCTTT.

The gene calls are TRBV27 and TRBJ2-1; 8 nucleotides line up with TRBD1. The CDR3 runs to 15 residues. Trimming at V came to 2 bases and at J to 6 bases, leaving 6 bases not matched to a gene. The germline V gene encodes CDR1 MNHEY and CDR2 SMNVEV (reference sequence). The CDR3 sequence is CASSLQGASGNEQFF. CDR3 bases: TGTGCCAGCAGTTTACAGGGGGCCTCTGGCAATGAGCAGTTCTTC.

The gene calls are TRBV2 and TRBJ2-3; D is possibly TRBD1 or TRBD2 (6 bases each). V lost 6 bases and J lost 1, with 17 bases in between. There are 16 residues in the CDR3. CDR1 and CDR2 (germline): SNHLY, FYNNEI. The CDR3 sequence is CASSVIIGGRTDTQYF. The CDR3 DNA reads TGTGCCAGCAGCGTGATAATAGGGGGGCGCACAGATACGCAGTATTTT.

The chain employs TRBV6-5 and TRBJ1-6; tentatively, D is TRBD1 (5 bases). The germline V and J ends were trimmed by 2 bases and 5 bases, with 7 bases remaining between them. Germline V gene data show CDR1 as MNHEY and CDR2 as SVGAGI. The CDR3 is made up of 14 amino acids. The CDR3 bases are TGTGCCAGCAGTTACGTGGGGGATAATTCACCCCTCCACTTT. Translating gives CASSYVGDNSPLHF.

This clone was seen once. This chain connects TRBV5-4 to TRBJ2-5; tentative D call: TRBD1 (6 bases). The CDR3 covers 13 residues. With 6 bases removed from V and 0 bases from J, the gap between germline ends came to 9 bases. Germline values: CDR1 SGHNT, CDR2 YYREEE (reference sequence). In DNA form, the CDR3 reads TGTGCCAGCAACACAGGGAACCAAGAGACCCAGTACTTC. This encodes CASNTGNQETQYF.

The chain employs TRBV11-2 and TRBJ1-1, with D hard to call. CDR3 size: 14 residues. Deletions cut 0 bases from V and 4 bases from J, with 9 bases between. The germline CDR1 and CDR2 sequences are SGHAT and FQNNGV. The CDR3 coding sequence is TGTGCCAGCAGCTTAGATTCCGTGGTCACTGAAGCTTTCTTT. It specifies CASSLDSVVTEAFF.

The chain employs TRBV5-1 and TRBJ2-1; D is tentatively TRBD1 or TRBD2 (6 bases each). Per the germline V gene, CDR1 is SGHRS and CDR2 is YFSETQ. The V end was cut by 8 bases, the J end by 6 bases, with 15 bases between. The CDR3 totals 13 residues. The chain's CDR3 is CASRRDTLNEQFF. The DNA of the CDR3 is TGCGCCAGTCGGCGGGACACCCTCAATGAGCAGTTCTTC.

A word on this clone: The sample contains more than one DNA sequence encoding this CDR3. As DNA, the CDR3 is TGTGCCAGCAGTGTGAACGGAGATCAGCCCCAGCATTTT. It codes for CASSVNGDQPQHF. This chain uses TRBV6-1 with TRBJ1-5; D not certain. Trimming cost V 4 bases and J 5 bases, with 9 bases left between them. Germline CDR1 is MNHNS and CDR2 is SASEGT. The CDR3 has 13 residues.

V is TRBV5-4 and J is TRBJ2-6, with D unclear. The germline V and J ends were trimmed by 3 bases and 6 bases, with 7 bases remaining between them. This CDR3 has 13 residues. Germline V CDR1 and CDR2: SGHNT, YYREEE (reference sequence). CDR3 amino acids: CASSSDAANVLTF. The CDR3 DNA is TGTGCCAGCAGCTCGGATGCGGCCAACGTCCTGACTTTC.

CDR3 DNA sequence: TGTGCCAGCAGCTTGGCCAGGGATCGCACAGATACGCAGTATTTT. Translating it yields CASSLARDRTDTQYF. The chain links TRBV5-8 to TRBJ2-3; tentative D call: TRBD1 (5 bases). This CDR3 is built from 15 residues. The germline V and J ends were trimmed by 0 bases and 1 base, with 9 bases remaining between them. From germline, CDR1 is SGHTS and CDR2 YDEGEE.

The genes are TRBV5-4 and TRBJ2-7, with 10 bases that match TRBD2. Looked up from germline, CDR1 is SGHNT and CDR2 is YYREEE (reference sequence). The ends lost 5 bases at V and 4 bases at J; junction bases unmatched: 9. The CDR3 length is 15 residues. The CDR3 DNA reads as TGTGCCAGCAGTTCACTAGCGGGGAATGGGTACGAGCAGTACTTC. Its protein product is CASSSLAGNGYEQYF.

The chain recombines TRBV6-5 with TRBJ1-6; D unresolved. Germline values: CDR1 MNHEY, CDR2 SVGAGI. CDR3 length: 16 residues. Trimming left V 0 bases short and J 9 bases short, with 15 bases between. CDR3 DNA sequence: TGTGCCAGCAGTTACTCGAATGTGGATTTGGGTTCACCCCTCCACTTT. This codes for CASSYSNVDLGSPLHF.